This TCR beta chain was found in a study of blood T cell repertoires in COVID-19. Turning to the study itself: Specimens from acute and convalescent COVID-19 originated in the United States, Italy and Spain. Sources were T cells, B-cell-depleted T cells, or PBMCs; the material itself was cDNA or gDNA.

J was trimmed by 3 bases and V by 1 base; bases with no gene match: 7. CDR3 length: 15 residues. In germline, CDR1 is SGHDT, CDR2 YYEEEE. As processed by the authors: Estimated nucleated cell counts came from reference gene primer amplification. Sequenced by immunoSEQ multiplex PCR; TCRdb stores in-frame clones only, minus some. V and J calls and clone size are those listed in that table; D and trimming were worked out from the DNA. The data contain 200,000 to 250,000 clones, less than 85% of them singletons. The clonotype was recovered from a woman aged 70-85 years with acute or convalescent COVID-19. Sequences were obtained from peripheral blood. The V gene is TRBV5-6, the J gene TRBJ2-7; TRBD2 aligns across 7 bases. CDR3 nucleotides: TGTGCCAGCAGCTTGCCGGGGGGTATCCACTACGAGCAGTACTTC. Translated, it gives CASSLPGGIHYEQYF.